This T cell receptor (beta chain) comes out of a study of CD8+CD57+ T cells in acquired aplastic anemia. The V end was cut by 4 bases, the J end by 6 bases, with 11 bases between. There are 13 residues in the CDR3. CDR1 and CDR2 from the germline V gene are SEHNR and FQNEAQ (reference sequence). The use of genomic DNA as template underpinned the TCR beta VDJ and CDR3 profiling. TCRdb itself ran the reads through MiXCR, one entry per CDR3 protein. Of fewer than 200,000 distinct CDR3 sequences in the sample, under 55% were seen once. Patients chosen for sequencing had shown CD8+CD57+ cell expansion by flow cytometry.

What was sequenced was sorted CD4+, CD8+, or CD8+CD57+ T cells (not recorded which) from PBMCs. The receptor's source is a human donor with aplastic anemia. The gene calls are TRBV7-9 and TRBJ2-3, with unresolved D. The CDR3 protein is CASSYDTGDTQYF. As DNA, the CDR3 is TGTGCCAGCAGCTATGATACGGGTGATACGCAGTATTTT.